This T cell receptor beta chain is drawn from a study of blood T cell repertoires in COVID-19. This CDR3 is built from 14 residues. From germline, CDR1 is GTSNPN and CDR2 SVGIG (reference sequence). The ends were cut back, 3 bases at V and 3 bases at J, with 12 bases in the middle. Profiling relied on immunoSEQ multiplex PCR, and the TCRdb table lists in-frame clones only, not all of them. Of over 120,000 clones listed, 60% to 80% were seen once; the top ten hold less than 3%. This receptor was obtained from a woman in her forties or fifties who had recovered from COVID-19. The chain is built from TRBV30 and TRBJ1-5, with D possibly TRBD1 on 6 matching bases. The sample consisted of PBMCs or T cells enriched from blood (not recorded which). The CDR3 here is CAWRFAGANQPQHF. The DNA of the CDR3 is TGTGCCTGGAGGTTTGCAGGGGCCAATCAGCCCCAGCATTTT.